This T cell receptor (beta chain) was captured by sequencing in a study of blood T cell repertoires in COVID-19. The CDR3 runs to 13 residues. CDR1 is MRHNA, CDR2 SNTAGT, per germline. With V trimmed by 8 bases and J by 5 bases, 6 bases remained unmatched. TCRdb keeps only in-frame clones here, not all; method: immunoSEQ multiplex PCR. The sample has 250,000 or so clones, 85% to 90% seen once. The chain couples TRBV6-4 to TRBJ1-2, with TRBD1 matching over 9 bases. Sequencing input: PBMCs or T cells enriched from blood (not recorded which). The origin of this receptor is a woman in her 30s with acute COVID-19. CDR3 sequence (DNA): TGTGCCAGCCTGTTGGACAGGGGTTATGGCTACACCTTC. Encoded protein: CASLLDRGYGYTF.